The text below deals with one TCR beta chain. Between the trimmed V and J ends, which lost 1 base and 5 bases, there was a span of 8 bases. The CDR3 is 14 amino acids. Germline-derived CDR1 and CDR2 are SGHTA and FQGNSA. Profiling relied on immunoSEQ multiplex PCR, and the TCRdb table lists in-frame clones only, not all of them. The data contain more than 120,000 clones, 70% to 90% of them singletons. The data are from a study of blood T cell repertoires in COVID-19. Study as a whole: Samples came from the United States, Italy and Spain, spanning acute and convalescent COVID-19. T cells, B-cell-depleted T cells, or PBMCs supplied cDNA or gDNA.

The chain is built from TRBV7-2 and TRBJ2-2, with D unresolved. Sequencing input: peripheral blood. The receptor comes from a human donor with acute or convalescent COVID-19. The donor label of this sample is uncertain. The CDR3 DNA follows: TGTGCCAGCAGCTTAGGGTCGGGTACCGGGGAGCTGTTTTTT. It yields the protein CASSLGSGTGELFF.